This is a list of T cell receptor beta chains from one sample in a study of T cell responses to AZD1222 COVID-19 vaccine. The table came from immunoSEQ multiplex PCR; TCRdb's copy has only in-frame clones and leaves some out. The sample contains about 150,000 clones, about nine tenths of which appear only once. The specimen comprised peripheral blood, sampled on day 0 of AZD1222 vaccination. These receptors were taken from an adult in good health. CDR3s include the opening cysteine and the closing phenylalanine or tryptophan. A D gene is named only where the DNA matches it firmly. Part of the rows lack a size; the others show once, few, many or a class for expanded clones.

-,TRBJ1-4,once,TRBV20-1,CSATNEKLFF,TGCAGTGCAACAAACGAAAAACTGTTTTTT
TRBD1,TRBJ1-2,-,TRBV7-8,CASSSTTGGAGYGYTF,TGTGCCAGCAGCTCTACCACAGGGGGCGCAGGCTATGGCTACACCTTC
TRBD1,TRBJ2-7,once,TRBV15,CATSRADRGEQYF,TGTGCCACCAGCAGGGCCGACAGGGGCGAGCAGTACTTC
-,TRBJ1-5,-,TRBV7-2,CASSLERGMFSNQPQHF,TGTGCCAGCAGCTTAGAACGGGGTATGTTTAGCAATCAGCCCCAGCATTTT
TRBD2,TRBJ2-5,-,TRBV6-5,CASSYPLGGPGETQYF,TGTGCCAGCAGTTACCCCTTGGGAGGGCCTGGGGAGACCCAGTACTTC
TRBD1,TRBJ2-1,-,TRBV24-1,CATSDSGTATDNEQFF,TGTGCCACCAGTGATTCCGGGACAGCGACTGACAATGAGCAGTTCTTC
TRBD1,TRBJ2-7,many,TRBV5-1,CASSSRDSYYEQYF,TGCGCCAGCAGCTCCCGGGACAGCTACTACGAGCAGTACTTC
-,TRBJ1-2,-,TRBV5-4,CASSSGGPRGGYTF,TGTGCCAGCAGCTCGGGGGGACCCAGAGGAGGCTACACCTTC
-,TRBJ1-1,-,TRBV18,CASSPLDTNTEAFF,TGTGCCAGCTCGCCGCTGGACACGAACACTGAAGCTTTCTTT
TRBD1,TRBJ1-1,-,TRBV6-5,CASTDRVNTEAFF,TGTGCCAGCACCGACAGGGTGAACACTGAAGCTTTCTTT
TRBD1,TRBJ1-5,-,TRBV23-1,CASSHWTGGNQPQHF,TGCGCCAGCAGTCACTGGACAGGGGGCAATCAGCCCCAGCATTTT
TRBD1,TRBJ1-1,-,TRBV11-2,CASSITGGTEAFF,TGTGCCAGCAGCATTACAGGGGGCACTGAAGCTTTCTTT
TRBD1,TRBJ2-7,-,TRBV19,CASSIGTESSYEQYF,TGTGCCAGTAGTATCGGGACAGAGAGCTCCTACGAGCAGTACTTC
-,TRBJ1-6,-,TRBV4-3,CASSQDPRKNKGRNSPLHF,TGCGCCAGCAGCCAAGATCCACGAAAAAATAAGGGGAGGAATTCACCCCTCCACTTT
TRBD1,TRBJ1-1,few,TRBV18,CASSPMTGADTEAFF,TGTGCCAGCTCACCTATGACAGGGGCCGACACTGAAGCTTTCTTT
-,TRBJ1-5,once,TRBV19,CASGFSNQPQHF,TGTGCCAGTGGTTTTAGCAATCAGCCCCAGCATTTT
-,TRBJ2-7,-,TRBV3-1/TRBV3-2,CASSRTNYEQYF,TGTGCCAGCAGCCGGACGAACTACGAGCAGTACTTC
-,TRBJ2-1,-,TRBV7-9,CASSLRGPHNEQFF,TGTGCCAGCAGCTTAAGAGGGCCCCACAATGAGCAGTTCTTC
TRBD2,TRBJ2-7,-,TRBV19,CASSIGVGLAGNYEQYF,TGTGCCAGTAGTATAGGCGTAGGACTAGCGGGGAACTACGAGCAGTACTTC
-,TRBJ2-5,-,TRBV2,CASSEVGFQETQYF,TGTGCCAGCAGCGAGGTGGGGTTCCAAGAGACCCAGTACTTC
-,TRBJ1-2,-,TRBV23-1,CASSQPGTQNF,TGCGCCAGCAGTCAACCCGGGACCCAAAACTTC
TRBD1,TRBJ1-2,few,TRBV29-1,CSVYDRVNYGYTF,TGCAGCGTTTATGACAGGGTCAACTATGGCTACACCTTC
-,TRBJ2-7,few,TRBV10-1,CASSEPEMGYEQYF,TGCGCCAGCAGTGAGCCGGAGATGGGCTACGAGCAGTACTTC
-,TRBJ1-6,-,TRBV7-6,CASSLGPGNSPLHF,TGTGCCAGCAGCTTAGGGCCGGGAAATTCACCCCTCCACTTT
TRBD1,TRBJ1-5,-,TRBV19,CASSTRTGFNQPQHF,TGTGCCAGTAGTACAAGGACAGGGTTCAATCAGCCCCAGCATTTT
-,TRBJ1-1,-,TRBV29-1,CSTRRALNTEAFF,TGCAGCACTAGGAGGGCACTGAACACTGAAGCTTTCTTT
-,TRBJ2-2,-,TRBV7-6,CASSTTQGGNTGELFF,TGTGCCAGCAGCACCACACAGGGCGGGAACACCGGGGAGCTGTTTTTT
TRBD1,TRBJ1-6,-,TRBV5-1,CASTLGTGGIANSPLHF,TGCGCCAGCACCCTCGGGACAGGGGGGATAGCTAATTCACCCCTCCACTTT
-,TRBJ2-2,once,TRBV7-3,CASSPSPRAGELFF,TGTGCCAGCAGCCCTAGCCCCAGGGCCGGGGAGCTGTTTTTT
-,TRBJ1-5,-,TRBV18,CASSPAGPHQPQHF,TGTGCCAGCTCACCAGCAGGGCCTCATCAGCCCCAGCATTTT
-,TRBJ2-3,-,TRBV19,CASSPMATDTQYF,TGTGCCAGTAGTCCGATGGCCACAGATACGCAGTATTTT
-,TRBJ2-1,few,TRBV4-1,CASSQAPDSSSYNEQFF,TGCGCCAGCAGCCAAGCCCCAGACAGCAGCTCCTACAATGAGCAGTTCTTC
-,TRBJ1-6,-,TRBV19,CASSERGATTLHF,TGTGCCAGTAGTGAGAGGGGGGCCACAACCCTCCACTTT
-,TRBJ2-3,-,TRBV19,CASSISSGSTDTQYF,TGTGCCAGTAGTATTTCGTCGGGTTCAACAGATACGCAGTATTTT
-,TRBJ1-2,once,TRBV7-9,CASSPPPLPRGSYGYTF,TGTGCCAGCAGCCCTCCCCCCTTACCTCGGGGCAGCTATGGCTACACCTTC
TRBD1,TRBJ1-3,once,TRBV9,CASSAGQGFTGNTIYF,TGTGCCAGCAGCGCGGGACAGGGCTTTACTGGAAACACCATATATTTT
-,TRBJ1-1,-,TRBV11-2,CASSLESGPHTEAFF,TGTGCCAGCAGCTTAGAATCAGGGCCCCACACTGAAGCTTTCTTT
-,TRBJ1-6,few,TRBV5-1,CASSLGELKSPLHF,TGCGCCAGCAGCTTGGGTGAACTTAAGTCACCCCTCCACTTT
-,TRBJ1-4,-,TRBV19,CASSVRVPREKLFF,TGTGCCAGTAGTGTCAGGGTGCCAAGGGAAAAACTGTTTTTT
-,TRBJ2-3,-,TRBV7-3,CASSLSGGRADTQYF,TGTGCCAGCAGCTTATCAGGGGGGAGGGCAGATACGCAGTATTTT
TRBD1,TRBJ1-2,-,TRBV7-2,CASRIGTGGLYGYTF,TGTGCCAGCAGGATAGGGACAGGGGGACTCTATGGCTACACCTTC
-,TRBJ1-6,-,TRBV10-2,CASSEQDNSPLHF,TGCGCCAGCAGTGAACAGGATAATTCACCCCTCCACTTT
TRBD1,TRBJ1-2,-,TRBV19,CATLRDRGRGYGYTF,TGTGCTACTCTCCGGGACAGGGGGCGCGGCTATGGCTACACCTTC
-,TRBJ2-3,-,TRBV7-9,CASSFGRTKMADTQYF,TGTGCCAGCAGCTTTGGCCGGACTAAAATGGCAGATACGCAGTATTTT
TRBD2,TRBJ2-1,-,TRBV6-6,CASSNRAGGNYNEQFF,TGTGCCAGCAGCAACCGAGCGGGGGGGAATTACAATGAGCAGTTCTTC
-,TRBJ1-1,-,TRBV4-1,CASSHYKASLARTEAFF,TGCGCCAGCAGCCATTATAAGGCTTCCCTAGCCCGGACTGAAGCTTTCTTT
-,TRBJ2-5,-,TRBV24-1,CATSDGGQETQYF,TGTGCCACCAGTGATGGGGGGCAAGAGACCCAGTACTTC
TRBD2,TRBJ2-5,-,TRBV5-1,CASSLGLAGASRETQYF,TGCGCCAGCAGCTTGGGTCTAGCGGGGGCCTCCCGAGAGACCCAGTACTTC
-,TRBJ2-2,-,TRBV19,CASSISGRGYTGELFF,TGTGCCAGTAGTATCTCAGGGCGCGGTTACACCGGGGAGCTGTTTTTT
TRBD2,TRBJ2-1,-,TRBV4-2,CASSQEGGGAWSEQFF,TGTGCCAGCAGCCAAGAGGGCGGGGGGGCCTGGAGTGAGCAGTTCTTC
-,TRBJ1-4,-,TRBV6-5,CASSQTEANEKLFF,TGTGCCAGCAGCCAGACAGAGGCTAATGAAAAACTGTTTTTT
-,TRBJ2-4,-,TRBV5-1,CASSLAVSPPRNIQYF,TGCGCCAGCAGCTTGGCCGTATCCCCGCCACGTAACATTCAGTACTTC
TRBD1,TRBJ1-1,-,TRBV5-1,CASTVGTVNTEAFF,TGCGCCAGCACCGTAGGGACAGTGAACACTGAAGCTTTCTTT
-,TRBJ2-1,-,TRBV7-2,CASIPHGEGAYNEQFF,TGTGCCAGCATCCCCCACGGGGAGGGGGCTTACAATGAGCAGTTCTTC